The T cell receptor beta chain under discussion was sequenced for a study of cytomegalovirus exposure and HLA in healthy donors. At the level of the study: Genetic ancestry analysis placed approximately 78% of the 300 to 500 donors that were genotyped in the Caucasian-associated cluster. Study-wide results and caveats: There were 150 to 200 TCR beta chains listed as cytomegalovirus-associated.

Trimming cost V 7 bases and J 0 bases; bases outside gene matches: 7. CDR3 size: 15 residues. CDR1 LNHNV and CDR2 YYDKDF come from the germline V gene (reference sequence). The PCR had 60 Vbeta and 13 Jbeta primers. Profiling relied on immunoSEQ multiplex PCR, and the TCRdb table lists in-frame clones only, not all of them. The sample lists about 100,000 clones; 74% were seen once. Healthy people donating bone marrow made up the donors. As regards this clone: Its specificity is unknown.

The clonotype comes from a man aged 50 to 60 in good health and CMV-seropositive. The chain carries TRBV15 and TRBJ2-3; 7 positions match TRBD1. Sequenced: PBMCs. CDR3 DNA: TGTGCCACCACCTATACCAGGGGGAGCACAGATACGCAGTATTTT. Its translation is CATTYTRGSTDTQYF.